This T cell receptor (beta chain) was obtained from a study of cytomegalovirus exposure and HLA in healthy donors. The CDR3 has 13 residues. V was clipped by 5 bases and J by 0 bases; unmatched bases: 4. Germline V gene data show CDR1 as SQVTM and CDR2 as ANQGSEA. Researchers ran the PCR with 60 Vbeta and 13 Jbeta primers. Profiling relied on immunoSEQ multiplex PCR, and the TCRdb table lists in-frame clones only, not all of them. The sample yields about 120,000 clones, roughly 70% seen once. The sequenced sample consisted of PBMCs. This chain connects TRBV29-1 to TRBJ2-7, with 7 bases lining up with TRBD1. The receptor was isolated from a woman aged 40 to 50 in good health and CMV-seropositive. CDR3 coding DNA: TGCAGCGTTCGTACAGGGGACTCCTACGAGCAGTACTTC. This encodes CSVRTGDSYEQYF.